The rows below give T cell receptor beta chains drawn from one sample of a study of T and B cells in COVID-19 patients. Each CDR3 protein is one row after TCRdb ran MiXCR on the multiplex PCR reads. The sample includes about 8,000 distinct CDR3 sequences, over 25% of them seen just once. The specimen was blood. The receptors stem from a human donor who had recovered from COVID-19. CDR3s include the opening cysteine and the closing phenylalanine or tryptophan. Fields, in order: V gene, clone size, J gene, D gene, CDR3 DNA, CDR3 protein. D genes are given only for firm matches. Only part of the rows carry a size: once, few, many, or a class if the clone is expanded.

v_call: TRBV19; clone_size: medium-sized; j_call: TRBJ1-5; d_call: -; cdr3_nt: TGTGCCAGTAGTATGTACTACCTTAGCAATCAGCCCCAGCATTTT; cdr3_aa: CASSMYYLSNQPQHF
v_call: TRBV5-6; clone_size: medium-sized; j_call: TRBJ1-4; d_call: TRBD1; cdr3_nt: TGTGCCAGCAGCGCAGGGGGTTTAGGTGAAAAACTGTTTTTT; cdr3_aa: CASSAGGLGEKLFF
v_call: TRBV7-9; clone_size: few; j_call: TRBJ2-7; d_call: -; cdr3_nt: TGTGCCAGCAGCTTCGCACATCAATCCTACGAGCAGTACTTC; cdr3_aa: CASSFAHQSYEQYF
v_call: TRBV6-5; clone_size: medium-sized; j_call: TRBJ2-3; d_call: TRBD1; cdr3_nt: TGTGCCATCAGCCGAACAGGGGTTGGCACAGATACGCAGTATTTT; cdr3_aa: CAISRTGVGTDTQYF
v_call: TRBV5-1; clone_size: -; j_call: TRBJ2-3; d_call: TRBD1; cdr3_nt: TGCGCCAGCAGCCCGGGGTGGGGACAGAGCACAGATACGCAGTATTTT; cdr3_aa: CASSPGWGQSTDTQYF
v_call: TRBV12-3/TRBV12-4; clone_size: medium-sized; j_call: TRBJ2-2; d_call: -; cdr3_nt: TGTGCCAGCAGTTTCAGGACAGAGAACACCGGGGAGCTGTTTTTT; cdr3_aa: CASSFRTENTGELFF
v_call: TRBV20-1; clone_size: once; j_call: TRBJ2-1; d_call: -; cdr3_nt: TGCAGTGCTAGCAGGACACCGGAGGGACAGTTCTTC; cdr3_aa: CSASRTPEGQFF
v_call: TRBV7-9; clone_size: -; j_call: TRBJ2-3; d_call: TRBD2; cdr3_nt: TGTGCCAGCAGCTTAGTCAGCGGACTAGCGGGGGGGCAAGATACGCAGTATTTT; cdr3_aa: CASSLVSGLAGGQDTQYF
v_call: TRBV6-2/TRBV6-3; clone_size: few; j_call: TRBJ1-5; d_call: -; cdr3_nt: TGTGCCAGCAGCCCTTTCGGACCACGTCTAACGTTTGATCAGCCCCAGCATTTT; cdr3_aa: CASSPFGPRLTFDQPQHF
v_call: TRBV5-4; clone_size: medium-sized; j_call: TRBJ1-2; d_call: -; cdr3_nt: TGTGCCAGCAGCTCCTTTAGCGGATTCTATGGCTACACCTTC; cdr3_aa: CASSSFSGFYGYTF
v_call: TRBV14; clone_size: -; j_call: TRBJ1-3; d_call: TRBD1; cdr3_nt: TGTGCCAGCAGCTTAGGGGGCAGACCCTCTGGAAACACCATATATTTT; cdr3_aa: CASSLGGRPSGNTIYF
v_call: TRBV7-9; clone_size: few; j_call: TRBJ2-3; d_call: -; cdr3_nt: TGTGCCAGCAGGTGGAGGAGCACAGATACGCAGTATTTT; cdr3_aa: CASRWRSTDTQYF
v_call: TRBV15; clone_size: medium-sized; j_call: TRBJ2-3; d_call: -; cdr3_nt: TGTGCCACCAGCAGAGCAAGGGGGTCCGGAGATACGCAGTATTTT; cdr3_aa: CATSRARGSGDTQYF
v_call: TRBV6-2/TRBV6-3; clone_size: medium-sized; j_call: TRBJ2-3; d_call: -; cdr3_nt: TGTGCCAGCAGTCGCAGTAGCTGGGAGGCAGATACGCAGTATTTT; cdr3_aa: CASSRSSWEADTQYF
v_call: TRBV29-1; clone_size: medium-sized; j_call: TRBJ1-2; d_call: -; cdr3_nt: TGCAGCGTTGAGTTATCAGGGGCTGGCTACACCTTC; cdr3_aa: CSVELSGAGYTF
v_call: TRBV19; clone_size: -; j_call: TRBJ2-3; d_call: -; cdr3_nt: TGTGCCAGTAGCAGGGGGAGGGCGGGCCCTAGCACAGATACGCAGTATTTT; cdr3_aa: CASSRGRAGPSTDTQYF
v_call: TRBV5-4; clone_size: few; j_call: TRBJ2-1; d_call: -; cdr3_nt: TGTGCCAGCAGCTTGGGGGGCAGCTACCAGGGGAATGAGCAGTTCTTC; cdr3_aa: CASSLGGSYQGNEQFF
v_call: TRBV6-2/TRBV6-3; clone_size: medium-sized; j_call: TRBJ2-7; d_call: -; cdr3_nt: TGTGCCAGCAGTTACGTGGGGGACGAGCAGTACTTC; cdr3_aa: CASSYVGDEQYF
v_call: TRBV13; clone_size: -; j_call: TRBJ1-2; d_call: -; cdr3_nt: TGTGCCAGCAGTTTATCGGACAGCTTCTATGGCTACACCTTC; cdr3_aa: CASSLSDSFYGYTF
v_call: TRBV6-2/TRBV6-3; clone_size: -; j_call: TRBJ1-5; d_call: -; cdr3_nt: TGTGCCAGCAGCATCCATCCACGACAGGAGAATCAGCCCCAGCATTTT; cdr3_aa: CASSIHPRQENQPQHF
v_call: TRBV20-1; clone_size: -; j_call: TRBJ2-3; d_call: -; cdr3_nt: TGCAGTGCTAGACCTCCGGGACTTCGGACAGATACGCAGTATTTT; cdr3_aa: CSARPPGLRTDTQYF
v_call: TRBV6-6; clone_size: -; j_call: TRBJ2-5; d_call: TRBD1; cdr3_nt: TGTGCCAGCAGTTCTCCGGGACAGCAAACGGAGACCCAGTACTTC; cdr3_aa: CASSSPGQQTETQYF
v_call: TRBV11-2; clone_size: few; j_call: TRBJ2-1; d_call: TRBD2; cdr3_nt: TGTGCCAGCAGCTTGGTAGCGGGGGGGCTCGACTTC; cdr3_aa: CASSLVAGGLDF
v_call: TRBV6-4; clone_size: -; j_call: TRBJ1-2; d_call: TRBD1; cdr3_nt: TGTGCCAGCAGTGATGGGACAGGGTTAAGTGGCTACACCTTC; cdr3_aa: CASSDGTGLSGYTF
v_call: TRBV28; clone_size: -; j_call: TRBJ1-2; d_call: -; cdr3_nt: TGTGCCAGCAGGATCAGGAGGGCCAACTATGGCTACACCTTC; cdr3_aa: CASRIRRANYGYTF
v_call: TRBV15; clone_size: medium-sized; j_call: TRBJ2-7; d_call: TRBD1; cdr3_nt: TGTGCCACCAGCAGAGACAGGGGGTCCTACGAGCAGTACTTC; cdr3_aa: CATSRDRGSYEQYF
v_call: TRBV2; clone_size: -; j_call: TRBJ2-2; d_call: TRBD2; cdr3_nt: TGTGCCAGCAGTCCTAGCGGGGGGAGGACCGGGGAGCTGTTTTTT; cdr3_aa: CASSPSGGRTGELFF
v_call: TRBV27; clone_size: medium-sized; j_call: TRBJ2-3; d_call: TRBD2; cdr3_nt: TGTGCCAGCAGTTCCGGACTAGCCTACACAGATACGCAGTATTTT; cdr3_aa: CASSSGLAYTDTQYF
v_call: TRBV28; clone_size: -; j_call: TRBJ2-3; d_call: TRBD2; cdr3_nt: TGTGCCAGCAGTTACACTAGCGGTACTACAACAGATACGCAGTATTTT; cdr3_aa: CASSYTSGTTTDTQYF
v_call: TRBV29-1; clone_size: few; j_call: TRBJ2-3; d_call: -; cdr3_nt: TGCAGCGTTGGCAAGGGGGGAGATACGCAGTATTTT; cdr3_aa: CSVGKGGDTQYF
v_call: TRBV6-1; clone_size: -; j_call: TRBJ1-4; d_call: -; cdr3_nt: TGTGCCAGCAGAGCCGGGACAAGGGAAAAGGGAGTTAATGAAAAACTGTTTTTT; cdr3_aa: CASRAGTREKGVNEKLFF
v_call: TRBV18; clone_size: -; j_call: TRBJ1-1; d_call: TRBD1; cdr3_nt: TGTGCCAGCTCACCGGACAGGGGCGAAGCTTTCTTT; cdr3_aa: CASSPDRGEAFF
v_call: TRBV6-4; clone_size: -; j_call: TRBJ2-1; d_call: -; cdr3_nt: TGTGCCATCAGTGAGTCGGGGGAAGGCTACAATGAGCAGTTCTTC; cdr3_aa: CAISESGEGYNEQFF
v_call: TRBV4-1; clone_size: -; j_call: TRBJ2-6; d_call: -; cdr3_nt: TGCGCCAGCAGCCGTTGGGAAAGGGCAGGCTCGAGCTCTGGGGCCAACGTCCTGACTTTC; cdr3_aa: CASSRWERAGSSSGANVLTF
v_call: TRBV5-5; clone_size: medium-sized; j_call: TRBJ1-6; d_call: -; cdr3_nt: TGTGCCAGCAGCTTGGTGGTTGGTCGTAATTCACCCCTCCACTTT; cdr3_aa: CASSLVVGRNSPLHF
v_call: TRBV18; clone_size: many; j_call: TRBJ1-3; d_call: -; cdr3_nt: TGTGCCAGCTCACCATCCGGGGACTTTATAAACACCATATATTTT; cdr3_aa: CASSPSGDFINTIYF
v_call: TRBV7-2; clone_size: -; j_call: TRBJ1-1; d_call: -; cdr3_nt: TGTGCCAGCAGCCTCGAAACAACAGTTAACACTGAAGCTTTCTTT; cdr3_aa: CASSLETTVNTEAFF
v_call: TRBV10-3; clone_size: -; j_call: TRBJ2-5; d_call: TRBD2; cdr3_nt: TGTGCCATCAGTGGGACTAGCGGGGGGCAAGAGACCCAGTACTTC; cdr3_aa: CAISGTSGGQETQYF
v_call: TRBV19; clone_size: few; j_call: TRBJ1-1; d_call: TRBD1; cdr3_nt: TGTGCCAGTAGTATCCAGGGGGCCAACACTGAAGCTTTCTTT; cdr3_aa: CASSIQGANTEAFF
v_call: TRBV6-2/TRBV6-3; clone_size: -; j_call: TRBJ1-6; d_call: TRBD1; cdr3_nt: TGTGCCAGCGACGGGACAGGGGGCTCCTATAATTCACCCCTCCACTTT; cdr3_aa: CASDGTGGSYNSPLHF
v_call: TRBV4-2; clone_size: -; j_call: TRBJ2-7; d_call: TRBD1; cdr3_nt: TGTGCCAGCAGCCAAGCGACAGGGATCGGCGAGCAGTACTTC; cdr3_aa: CASSQATGIGEQYF
v_call: TRBV6-5; clone_size: medium-sized; j_call: TRBJ2-3; d_call: -; cdr3_nt: TGTGCCAGCAGTTACTCGACGGGATACACAGATACGCAGTATTTT; cdr3_aa: CASSYSTGYTDTQYF
v_call: TRBV15; clone_size: -; j_call: TRBJ1-1; d_call: -; cdr3_nt: TGTGCCACCAGCAGTCGGGGAGGCCTGAACACTGAAGCTTTCTTT; cdr3_aa: CATSSRGGLNTEAFF
v_call: TRBV19; clone_size: medium-sized; j_call: TRBJ2-6; d_call: -; cdr3_nt: TGTGCCAGTAGTAAGGACTCTGGGGCCAACGTCCTGACTTTC; cdr3_aa: CASSKDSGANVLTF
v_call: TRBV6-2/TRBV6-3; clone_size: -; j_call: TRBJ1-2; d_call: -; cdr3_nt: TGTGCCAGCCGCCCCTCCCGGGTGGGGGCCGATGGCTACACCTTC; cdr3_aa: CASRPSRVGADGYTF
v_call: TRBV15; clone_size: -; j_call: TRBJ2-2; d_call: TRBD2; cdr3_nt: TGTGCCACCAGGGACAAGCGGGGGGGCCGGGGGGAGCTGTTTTTT; cdr3_aa: CATRDKRGGRGELFF
v_call: TRBV4-3; clone_size: -; j_call: TRBJ2-3; d_call: -; cdr3_nt: TGTGCCAGCAGCCCCTCCGGTACGCAGTATTTT; cdr3_aa: CASSPSGTQYF